Below are 23 T cell receptor beta chains sequenced from a single sample in a study of Tregs in tolerant kidney transplant recipients. The data were produced by immunoSEQ multiplex PCR, yet TCRdb's version contains in-frame clones alone and is incomplete. The sample holds more than 75,000 clones, more than 85% seen once. The input for sequencing was CD4+ T cells from blood, taken before the transplant. Receptor source: a human donor who received a combined kidney and bone marrow transplant.

CDR3 sequence: CASSRSRTGSNTEAFF. The CDR3 DNA is TGCGCCAGCAGCCGGAGTAGGACAGGCTCGAACACTGAAGCTTTCTTT. The V call is TRBV4-1, the J call TRBJ1-1, with 7 positions matching TRBD1. The CDR3 is made up of 16 amino acids. Looked up from germline, CDR1 is MGHRA and CDR2 is YSYEKL. J lost 1 base, V lost 4 bases, and 9 bases had no gene match.

Here the CDR3 DNA reads TGCGCCAGCAGCGTGATGCCAGATAATCAGCCCCAGCATTTT. Residues: CASSVMPDNQPQHF. The rearrangement joins TRBV5-1 to TRBJ1-5; D gene uncertain. V lost 4 bases and J 4 bases, leaving 12 bases between the germline ends. Germline V lookup: CDR1 SGHRS, CDR2 YFSETQ. The CDR3 length is 14 residues.

The V call is TRBV19, the J call TRBJ2-7; TRBD2 aligns across 14 bases. The CDR3 has 15 amino acids. V was pared by 6 bases and J by 1 base, with 2 bases of the junction left unmatched. Germline CDR1 reads LNHDA; CDR2 reads SQIVND (reference sequence). As DNA, the CDR3 is TGTGCCAGTAGCCGGACTAGCGGGAGGTCCTACGAGCAGTACTTC. Translation gives CASSRTSGRSYEQYF.

The chain is built from TRBV11-3 and TRBJ2-2; a possible D gene is TRBD2 (5 bases). The V end was cut by 3 bases, the J end by 11 bases, with 19 bases between. Germline V lookup: CDR1 SGHNT, CDR2 YENEEA. The CDR3 is 15 amino acids. The CDR3 sequence is CASSFDRRVSGELFF. Written as DNA, the CDR3 is TGTGCCAGCAGCTTTGATCGCCGGGTGAGCGGTGAGCTGTTTTTT.

V is TRBV27 and J is TRBJ1-5; the D is unclear. Trimming removed 8 bases at V and 6 bases at J, with 17 bases between. Per germline, CDR1 MNHEY and CDR2 SMNVEV (reference sequence). The length of the CDR3 is 14 residues. The CDR3, as DNA: TGTGCCAGCGGCGGCGGCGATTTGGTTCAGCCCCAGCATTTT. This sequence encodes CASGGGDLVQPQHF.

V is TRBV21-1 and J is TRBJ2-6; the DNA was not used to check the table's D call, TRBD1. TRBV21-1 is given as a pseudogene. The length of the CDR3 is 16 residues. The CDR3 loop is CASSKDRGTGANVLTF. CDR3 nucleotides: TGTGCCAGCAGCAAAGACAGGGGGACTGGGGCCAACGTCCTGACTTTC.

The chain joins TRBV28 to TRBJ1-5; TRBD1 matches at 9 bases. The CDR3 is made up of 16 amino acids. The ends lost 1 base at V and 7 bases at J; junction bases unmatched: 8. Germline loops: CDR1 MDHEN, CDR2 SYDVKM. The CDR3: CASSLSYRGREQPQHF. CDR3 in DNA: TGTGCCAGCAGTTTATCTTACAGGGGGCGAGAGCAGCCCCAGCATTTT.

V gene TRBV19 combines with J gene TRBJ2-3; no reliable D call. V gave up 5 bases and J gave up 0 bases, with 15 bases separating them. The CDR3 length is 16 residues. Per the germline V gene, CDR1 is LNHDA and CDR2 is SQIVND (reference sequence). The CDR3 region has the DNA TGTGCCAGTAGTTGGTACAGAAATCCTAGCACAGATACGCAGTATTTT. It codes for CASSWYRNPSTDTQYF.

This clone was detected only once. The chain couples TRBV19 to TRBJ2-3; TRBD2 matches at 13 bases. The CDR3 is 16 residues long. V lost 4 bases to trimming and J lost 4 bases; unmatched junction nucleotides: 5. Germline loops: CDR1 LNHDA, CDR2 SQIVND (reference sequence). CDR3 amino acids: CASSKRTSGGSDTQYF. DNA for the CDR3: TGTGCCAGTAGTAAAAGGACTAGCGGGGGATCAGATACGCAGTATTTT. Full variable domain (outside the CDR3, taken from reference TRBV19 and TRBJ2-3): DGGITQSPKYLFRKEGQNVTLSCEQNLNHDAMYWYRQDPGQGLRLIYYSQIVNDFQKGDIAEGYSVSREKKESFPLTVTSAQKNPTAFYLCASSKRTSGGSDTQYFGPGTRLTVL.

This clone was observed a single time. This chain connects TRBV11-2 to TRBJ2-7, with D possibly being TRBD1 (6 bases). The length of the CDR3 is 14 residues. Germline lookup yields CDR1 SGHAT and CDR2 FQNNGV. Trimming removed 1 base from V and 6 bases from J, with 13 bases in between. The CDR3 DNA sequence: TGTGCCAGCAGCTTAGCCCGGACAGAGCGCGAGCAGTACTTC. Protein: CASSLARTEREQYF.

The chain is built from TRBV7-6 and TRBJ1-2, with a possible D match to TRBD1 (5 bases). Germline values: CDR1 SGHVS, CDR2 FNYEAQ. Trimming shortened V by 3 bases and J by 2 bases, and 7 bases separated the two germline ends. This CDR3 region has 13 residues. CDR3 protein: CASSLGPNYGYTF. The CDR3 DNA sequence: TGTGCCAGCAGCTTGGGGCCGAACTATGGCTACACCTTC. Based on the CDR3 plus reference TRBV7-6 and TRBJ1-2, the full variable domain is GAGVSQSPRYKVTKRGQDVALRCDPISGHVSLYWYRQALGQGPEFLTYFNYEAQQDKSGLPNDRFSAERPEGSISTLTIQRTEQRDSAMYRCASSLGPNYGYTFGSGTRLTVV.

This chain uses TRBV7-9 with TRBJ1-2; 8 nucleotides align to TRBD1. V trimming: 5 bases; J trimming: 3 bases; junction bases outside the gene matches: 2. The CDR3 totals 13 residues. CDR1 and CDR2 from the germline V gene are SEHNR and FQNEAQ (reference sequence). The CDR3 spells CASSLDRDYGYTF. For the CDR3, the DNA is TGTGCCAGCAGCCTGGACAGGGACTATGGCTACACCTTC.

In its sample, this clone was seen once. The chain recombines TRBV30 with TRBJ1-6; D unresolved. The CDR3 extends over 13 amino acids. V shed 3 bases and J shed 1 base, with 4 bases lying between them. Germline CDR1 is GTSNPN and CDR2 is SVGIG (reference sequence). The CDR3 region has the DNA TGTGCCTGGAGGAGTTCCTATAATTCACCCCTCCACTTT. It specifies CAWRSSYNSPLHF.

V gene TRBV19 combines with J gene TRBJ2-2; 13 bases match TRBD2. CDR1 is LNHDA, CDR2 SQIVND, per germline (reference sequence). The CDR3 consists of 19 residues. With 5 bases clipped from V and 0 bases from J, the junction kept 9 bases outside the gene matches. In DNA, the CDR3 is TGTGCCAGTAGTGAAACTAGCGGGGGGGCAATTCCGAACACCGGGGAGCTGTTTTTT. Translated: CASSETSGGAIPNTGELFF.

The V call is TRBV27, the J call TRBJ2-7; D may be TRBD1 (6 bases). This CDR3 region has 15 residues. CDR1 and CDR2 (germline): MNHEY, SMNVEV (reference sequence). V was pared by 4 bases and J by 4 bases, with 17 bases between. CDR3 sequence (DNA): TGTGCCAGCAGTTCGCACAGGGCCGCCCCATACGAGCAGTACTTC. Translated: CASSSHRAAPYEQYF.

This sequence joins TRBV5-1 and TRBJ2-4; the D gene is possibly TRBD2 (5 bases). The germline gives CDR1 SGHRS, CDR2 YFSETQ. The V gene lost 6 bases and the J gene lost 8 bases, with 15 bases spanning the gap. The length of the CDR3 is 13 residues. The CDR3 reads CASTRTPGDIQYF. The CDR3 nucleotides are TGCGCCAGCACACGGACCCCCGGGGACATTCAGTACTTC.

This chain joins TRBV5-1 and TRBJ2-2, with 9 bases identical to TRBD2. The CDR3 contains 15 residues. Trimming took 0 bases from V and 5 from J; bases not matched to a gene: 2. The germline CDR1 and CDR2 sequences are SGHRS and YFSETQ. CDR3 region: CASSLGSGGTGELFF. In nucleotides, the CDR3 is TGCGCCAGCAGCTTGGGTAGCGGGGGTACCGGGGAGCTGTTTTTT.

The chain recombines TRBV6-1 with TRBJ1-2; no definite D call. The V end lost 1 base, the J end lost 4 bases, and 10 bases lay between the germline ends. The CDR3 contains 14 residues. Germline lookup yields CDR1 MNHNS and CDR2 SASEGT. The CDR3 DNA reads as TGTGCCAGCAGTGAAGGTGGGGAGGTCTATGGCTACACCTTC. As protein: CASSEGGEVYGYTF.

The genes are TRBV4-3 and TRBJ2-7, with a possible D match to TRBD2 (5 bases). Germline V gene lookup returns CDR1 LGHNA and CDR2 YSLEER. V was trimmed by 1 base and J by 3 bases, leaving 10 bases between them. The CDR3 spans 14 residues. Written as DNA, the CDR3 is TGCGCCAGCAGCCAAGCCCTCGGGGACTACGAGCAGTACTTC. This codes for CASSQALGDYEQYF.

This chain links TRBV4-2 with TRBJ2-2; 7 nucleotides agree with TRBD1. Germline lookup yields CDR1 LGHNA and CDR2 YNFKEQ. The length of the CDR3 is 16 residues. Trimming took 1 base from V and 7 from J; bases not matched to a gene: 9. The CDR3 spells CASSQGLQGLGGELFF. The CDR3 DNA reads as TGTGCCAGCAGCCAAGGCCTACAGGGGCTTGGCGGGGAGCTGTTTTTT.

Worth noting for this clone: Additional DNA sequences in this sample encode the identical CDR3. This chain links TRBV7-7 with TRBJ2-2; D ambiguous. Deletions cut 6 bases from V and 1 base from J, with 9 bases between. The germline gives CDR1 SSHAT, CDR2 FNYEAQ (reference sequence). This CDR3 comprises 14 residues. The CDR3, as DNA: TGTGCCAGCAGGCCGACGGGGAACACCGGGGAGCTGTTTTTT. Translation gives CASRPTGNTGELFF.

The chain joins TRBV7-3 to TRBJ2-3; 14 bases are a match to TRBD2. Trimming took 5 bases from V and 5 from J; bases not matched to a gene: 9. Germline CDR1 is SGHTA and CDR2 is FQGTGA. The CDR3 length is 17 residues. The DNA for the CDR3 is TGTGCCAGCAGCGCCCTTGGGACTAGCGGGGGAAGAGATACGCAGTATTTT. Amino acid sequence: CASSALGTSGGRDTQYF.

The J gene is TRBJ1-5, the V gene TRBV4-1, with 9 positions matching TRBD1. The germline V gene has CDR1 MGHRA and CDR2 YSYEKL. J gave up 4 bases and V 3 bases, and 1 base lay outside the gene matches. The CDR3 is made up of 14 amino acids. The chain's CDR3 is CASSHGTGNQPQHF. The DNA for the CDR3 is TGCGCCAGCAGCCACGGGACAGGGAATCAGCCCCAGCATTTT.